This T cell receptor beta chain was recorded in a study of CD8+ T cells in alopecia areata (dated by TCRdb to 2016 to 2019). With regard to the full study: The treated patients took part in an open-label pilot trial in which moderate-to-severe alopecia areata was treated with oral tofacitinib at 5 to 10 mg twice daily. Tofacitinib was given for 6 to 18 months, followed by 6 months of follow-up off drug to assess delayed response and recurrence. To study T cell clonal expansion in alopecia areata, the researchers applied high-throughput TCRbeta sequencing to both the C3H/HeJ mouse model and human patients. Human TCRbeta sequencing covered scalp tissue and sorted CD4+ and CD8+ peripheral blood T cells from patchy and totalis/universalis alopecia areata patients and healthy controls. Patients on tofacitinib were biopsied at baseline and after 4 and 24 weeks of treatment, and several of the patients also had a later scalp biopsy. Clonality in the scalp was compared among normal scalp (n=4), patchy alopecia areata scalp (n=8), and alopecia totalis/universalis scalp (n=8). RNA was extracted with the PAXgene miRNA kit for fixed scalp, the miRNeasy kit for PBMCs, and the RNeasy kit for mouse skin. TCRbeta CDR3 regions were amplified by immunoSEQ multiplex PCR with 35 Vbeta forward and 13 Jbeta reverse primers. Here is what the overall study found, with its caveats: Compared with normal scalp, lesional scalp, particularly in alopecia totalis/universalis, had higher clonality and more expanded CD8+ clones, which suggests antigenic drive. Scalp TCR repertoire analysis is complicated because resident alphabeta T cells in normal human skin are also sequenced, whereas mouse skin is dominated by gammadelta T cells. Compared with mice, TCR sequences shared between patients were less clear, possibly partly because of HLA diversity across the patient population.

On this clone itself: Its antigen target is currently unknown. Base quality data are lacking; no much larger clone is found one base away.

To prepare the library, the immunoSEQ multiplex PCR assay was applied. RNA was extracted from all samples and reverse transcribed into cDNA as template for TCR sequencing. SuperScript III was used for first-strand cDNA synthesis, primed with a 2:1 mix of oligo-dT and random hexamers. A synthetic immune receptor repertoire was used to assess amplification bias, and residual bias was removed computationally. Per the authors' processing: Raw reads were preprocessed to remove errors, and CDR3 was defined by IMGT conventions from the conserved cysteine to phenylalanine. Clonality was computed as 1 minus the Shannon entropy, with the entropy normalized by log2 of the number of productive unique TCRs. Whether scalp clones were CD4 or CD8 was inferred by matching scalp TCRbeta sequences against CD4 and CD8 repertoires sorted from blood. The table comes from immuneACCESS by way of TCRdb, which keeps in-frame sequences with V and J called. Part of the clones is missing from these tables; in studies checked, under half for an unresolved V gene and the rest for unknown reasons. From that table come the V and J calls and clone size; the DNA was used to work out D and trimming. Across this sample there are over 200,000 clones, with approximately 61% seen only once. The top ten hold approximately 0.45% of the sample.

V sheds 10 bases and J sheds 4 bases, leaving 11 bases between their ends. The CDR3 starts with the cysteine, ends with the phenylalanine, and has 13 residues. Of the read, only the CDR3 DNA is kept; its 39 bases are in frame from base 1. The germline V gene (reference sequence) provides CDR1 SEHNR and CDR2 FQNEAQ. This specimen's time point label, interpreted: baseline before oral tofacitinib. Peripheral blood and lesional scalp punch biopsies were obtained from patients with alopecia areata. PBMCs were isolated by density centrifugation and stained for CD3, CD4 and CD8, and CD4+ and CD8+ T cells were sorted on a FACSAria.

The receptor was isolated from a human donor with alopecia areata. The chain was built from TRBV7-9 and TRBJ2-6; the D segment cannot be called with confidence. Source: CD4+ T cells sorted from blood, taken at week 0. The DNA sequence follows: TGTGCCACCCGGACCCTCGGGGCCAACGTCCTGACTTTC. This gives the protein CATRTLGANVLTF.